This TCR beta chain was captured in a study of ipilimumab plus nivolumab after autologous stem cell transplantation. For the study at large: Typical patient got four to six ipilimumab doses and under 10 nivolumab doses (median). The myeloma group: high-risk transplant-naive, or relapse within 3 years after first autologous transplant.

This CDR3 has 13 amino acids. V was pared by 2 bases and J by 1 base, with 6 bases between. The germline V gene encodes CDR1 SGHVS and CDR2 FQNEAQ. TCRdb's table, derived via immunoSEQ multiplex PCR, lists solely in-frame clones and lacks some. The sample lists tens of thousands of clones; 80% to 95% were seen once. Patients got 3 mg/kg IV nivolumab weeks 1, 4, 7, 10, then biweekly through week 26. Sample: PBMCs, taken in a trial of ipilimumab plus nivolumab as post-transplant consolidation. The V gene is TRBV7-8, the J gene TRBJ2-7; D is unresolved. The receptor's source is a male donor with multiple myeloma. The CDR3 loop reads CASSLRLSYEQYF. Here the CDR3 DNA reads TGTGCCAGCAGCTTACGACTTTCCTACGAGCAGTACTTC.